This T cell receptor beta chain derives from a study of cytomegalovirus exposure and HLA in healthy donors. Primers: 60 Vbeta forward and 13 Jbeta reverse. TCRdb's table, derived via immunoSEQ multiplex PCR, lists solely in-frame clones and lacks some. The sample consists of about 140,000 clones, 76% of them appearing once. The germline gives CDR1 SNHLY, CDR2 FYNNEI. Trimming removed 6 bases from V and 0 bases from J, with 11 bases in between. The CDR3 contains 14 residues. The TCR comes from a female donor in good health and CMV-seropositive. Sequencing was performed on PBMCs. The gene calls are TRBV2 and TRBJ2-5; TRBD1 is a possible D gene (6 bases). The CDR3 loop reads CASRYDRYQETQYF. The CDR3 DNA is TGTGCCAGCAGATACGACAGGTACCAAGAGACCCAGTACTTC.